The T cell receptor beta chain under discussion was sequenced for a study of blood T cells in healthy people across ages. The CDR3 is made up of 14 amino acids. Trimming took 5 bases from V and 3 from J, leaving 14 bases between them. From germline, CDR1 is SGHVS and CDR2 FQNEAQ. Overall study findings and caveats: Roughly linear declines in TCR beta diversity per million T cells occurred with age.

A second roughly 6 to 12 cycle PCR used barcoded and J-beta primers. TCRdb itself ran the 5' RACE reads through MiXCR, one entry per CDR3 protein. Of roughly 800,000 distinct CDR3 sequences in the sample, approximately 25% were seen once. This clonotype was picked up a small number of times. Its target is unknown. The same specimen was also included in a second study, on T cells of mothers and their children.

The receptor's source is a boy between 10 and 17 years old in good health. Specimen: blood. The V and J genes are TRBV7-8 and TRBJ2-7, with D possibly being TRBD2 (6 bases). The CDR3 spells CASSHTGLHYEQYF. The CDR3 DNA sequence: TGTGCCAGCAGCCATACGGGACTCCACTACGAGCAGTACTTC.